This T cell receptor (beta chain) was found in a study of response to subunit inactivated influenza vaccine. This clonotype turned up a few times. MiXCR was run by TCRdb on the RT-PCR reads, yielding one entry per CDR3 protein. The data show 500,000 to 750,000 distinct CDR3 sequences, with approximately 14% seen just once and roughly 11% held by the top ten. The sequence derives from a man aged 45-60 years who received an inactivated influenza vaccine. The input for sequencing was PBMCs from blood, taken roughly 12 days after vaccination.

As DNA, the CDR3 is TGTGCCAGCCAGGGTGGCGGTGAGCAGTTCTTC. Protein: CASQGGGEQFF. This sequence joins TRBV7-9 and TRBJ2-1, with a tentative D call TRBD1 (5 bases). The CDR3 contains 11 residues. Germline-derived CDR1 and CDR2 are SEHNR and FQNEAQ (reference sequence). V was shortened by 8 bases and J by 9 bases, with 11 bases between the two germline ends.